This T cell receptor beta chain was captured in a study of cytomegalovirus exposure and HLA in healthy donors. V dropped 5 bases and J dropped 5; count of bases not matched to a gene: 8. Germline lookup yields CDR1 SGDLS and CDR2 YYNGEE. The CDR3 extends over 15 amino acids. The PCR had 60 Vbeta and 13 Jbeta primers. Profiled with immunoSEQ multiplex PCR; TCRdb holds only in-frame clones, not every one. The top ten hold less than 2.5% of the sample, which has more than 250,000 clones, over 85% seen once. The sequence was obtained from a woman between 18 and 29 years old in good health and CMV-seronegative. This sequence joins TRBV9 and TRBJ2-5; 11 bases agree with TRBD2. The sample comprised PBMCs. The CDR3 here is CASSKRLAGPETQYF. In nucleotides, the CDR3 is TGTGCCAGCAGTAAAAGACTAGCGGGGCCTGAGACCCAGTACTTC. The variable domain in full, completed from reference TRBV9 and TRBJ2-5, reads DSGVTQTPKHLITATGQRVTLRCSPRSGDLSVYWYQQSLDQGLQFLIQYYNGEERAKGNILERFSAQQFPDLHSELNLSSLELGDSALYFCASSKRLAGPETQYFGPGTRLLVL.